The 30 T cell receptor beta chains given below trace back to one sample, sequenced in a study of beta chain features in type 1 diabetes. Study conclusions and caveats: Among patients with Type 1 diabetes, TCRB CDR3s were moderately but significantly shorter in every one of the four CD4+ subsets.

Which antigens these TCRs recognize remains unknown. Reverse transcription of all isolated RNA meant that expressed TCRB transcripts were sequenced. Measured with immunoSEQ multiplex PCR; TCRdb has only the in-frame clones, and not every one. The data contain approximately 260,000 clones, roughly a quarter of them seen just once; the ten biggest clones take up about 0.012%. Sequencing used naive CD4+ T cells from blood. These receptor sequences come from a woman aged 25 to 45 with type 1 diabetes.

The rearrangement joins TRBV19 to TRBJ2-5; 10 nucleotides agree with TRBD2. The CDR3 covers 16 residues. Germline trimming cut 5 bases from V and 2 bases from J; bases unmatched to any gene: 8. Germline V gene lookup returns CDR1 LNHDA and CDR2 SQIVND (reference sequence). CDR3 sequence: CASSVGIAGGQETQYF. The CDR3 nucleotides read TGTGCCAGTAGTGTAGGGATAGCGGGAGGACAAGAGACCCAGTACTTC. The whole variable domain, remainder taken from reference TRBV19 and TRBJ2-5, is DGGITQSPKYLFRKEGQNVTLSCEQNLNHDAMYWYRQDPGQGLRLIYYSQIVNDFQKGDIAEGYSVSREKKESFPLTVTSAQKNPTAFYLCASSVGIAGGQETQYFGPGTRLLVL.

The chain has TRBV9 and TRBJ2-3; 7 bases line up with TRBD1. CDR1 is SGDLS, CDR2 YYNGEE, per germline. The CDR3 consists of 12 residues. V lost 3 bases to trimming and J lost 10 bases; unmatched junction nucleotides: 5. The CDR3 coding sequence is TGTGCCAGCAGCGCGGGACAGAAGGCGCAGTATTTT. This encodes CASSAGQKAQYF. Full variable domain (outside the CDR3, taken from reference TRBV9 and TRBJ2-3): DSGVTQTPKHLITATGQRVTLRCSPRSGDLSVYWYQQSLDQGLQFLIQYYNGEERAKGNILERFSAQQFPDLHSELNLSSLELGDSALYFCASSAGQKAQYFGPGTRLTVL.

This clone was observed a handful of times. This chain connects TRBV30 to TRBJ1-4; no definite D call. Trimming pared 3 bases from V and 8 bases from J, leaving 10 bases between. Germline CDR1 and CDR2: GTSNPN and SVGIG (reference sequence). There are 12 residues in the CDR3. The CDR3, as DNA: TGTGCCTGGAGCCCTCGGGAGGAAAAACTGTTTTTT. Residues: CAWSPREEKLFF.

This clone was detected only a few times. The rearrangement links TRBV7-8 to TRBJ2-3, with 8 positions matching TRBD2. Looked up from germline, CDR1 is SGHVS and CDR2 is FQNEAQ. V lost 4 bases, J lost 0 bases, and 6 bases stayed unmatched. CDR3 size: 16 residues. CDR3 DNA: TGTGCCAGCAGCTCTAGACTAGCGCTTAGCACAGATACGCAGTATTTT. This encodes CASSSRLALSTDTQYF.

This clone was counted once. V is TRBV14 and J is TRBJ2-7; 8 positions match TRBD2. This CDR3 has 15 residues. Germline CDR1 and CDR2: SGHDN and FVKESK. V lost 4 bases, J lost 2 bases, and 7 bases stayed unmatched. The CDR3 region is CASSRSSGRTYEQYF. The DNA of the CDR3 is TGTGCCAGCAGCCGATCTAGCGGGCGGACCTACGAGCAGTACTTC.

The J gene is TRBJ2-3, the V gene TRBV2, with a weak D call TRBD2 (5 bases). The CDR3 is 12 residues long. Trimming removed 1 base at V and 8 bases at J, with 7 bases between. Germline V gene sequence: CDR1 SNHLY, CDR2 FYNNEI. Here the CDR3 reads CASSEGEFTQYF. CDR3 in DNA: TGTGCCAGCAGTGAAGGGGAGTTTACGCAGTATTTT.

V usage is TRBV6-5 and J usage is TRBJ2-3, with 8 bases matching TRBD1. Germline trimming cut 2 bases from V and 0 bases from J; bases unmatched to any gene: 1. There are 15 residues in the CDR3. Germline V gene lookup returns CDR1 MNHEY and CDR2 SVGAGI. The DNA for the CDR3 is TGTGCCAGCAGTTACGGGACAGGTAGCACAGATACGCAGTATTTT. Translated, it gives CASSYGTGSTDTQYF.

The chain couples TRBV5-1 to TRBJ1-5; D call uncertain. V was clipped by 4 bases and J by 5 bases, with 13 bases between them. The CDR3 has 14 residues. Germline CDR1 SGHRS, CDR2 YFSETQ. This chain's CDR3 is CASSPGEGYQPQHF. CDR3 bases: TGCGCCAGCAGCCCCGGGGAGGGTTATCAGCCCCAGCATTTT.

This clone was counted only a few times. The chain carries TRBV4-2 and TRBJ2-7; 7 nucleotides match TRBD2. V shed 0 bases and J 4 bases; nucleotides not matched to a gene: 9. This CDR3 spans 16 amino acids. Germline V CDR1 and CDR2: LGHNA, YNFKEQ. The CDR3 DNA is TGTGCCAGCAGCCAAGAACGGTCGGCTAGCGGTTACGAGCAGTACTTC. As protein: CASSQERSASGYEQYF.

This clone is a singleton in its sample. The V and J genes are TRBV5-1 and TRBJ2-3; 12 bases fit TRBD2. The CDR3 contains 15 residues. Germline loops: CDR1 SGHRS, CDR2 YFSETQ. The trim removed 9 bases at V and 0 bases at J, leaving 5 bases unmatched. DNA of the CDR3: TGCGCCACCCGACTAGCGGGAGCTAGCACAGATACGCAGTATTTT. Its translation: CATRLAGASTDTQYF.

Worth noting for this clone: Relative to the germline gene, one junction end is altered; a read error may explain this. The V gene is TRBV29-1, the J gene TRBJ1-2, with 8 bases matching TRBD1. Germline V gene sequence: CDR1 SQVTM, CDR2 ANQGSEA. The CDR3 is 11 amino acids. CDR3 residues: CSVDRSDRAGF. Written as DNA, the CDR3 is TGCAGCGTTGATAGGTCGGACAGGGCTGGCTTC.

This chain links TRBV6-5 with TRBJ1-5, with 9 bases matching TRBD1. Germline V gene sequence: CDR1 MNHEY, CDR2 SVGAGI. The J segment lost 11 bases and the V segment lost 6 bases, leaving 11 bases of the junction unmatched. The CDR3 sequence is 14 residues long. This CDR3 reads CASRAGTGRRSQHF. The CDR3 DNA follows: TGTGCCAGCAGAGCCGGGACAGGGAGGAGGTCCCAGCATTTT.

This chain joins TRBV5-1 and TRBJ2-7; 16 positions match TRBD2. The CDR3 extends over 16 amino acids. Germline trimming cut 4 bases from V and 4 bases from J; bases unmatched to any gene: 5. Germline V gene lookup returns CDR1 SGHRS and CDR2 YFSETQ. The CDR3 here is CASSDPGLAGGYEQYF. The CDR3 nucleotides read TGCGCCAGCAGCGATCCGGGACTAGCGGGAGGGTACGAGCAGTACTTC.

The CDR3 DNA sequence: TGTGCCAGCAGCCCCCGGGGTAGCGGGAGGGCCAGCACAGATACGCAGTATTTT. It is translated as CASSPRGSGRASTDTQYF. The chain recombines TRBV11-2 with TRBJ2-3; TRBD2 agrees at 11 bases. The CDR3 runs 18 residues. The germline gives CDR1 SGHAT, CDR2 FQNNGV. Trimming cost V 5 bases and J 0 bases; bases outside gene matches: 10.

In this sample, this clone turned up a few times. This chain links TRBV19 with TRBJ1-5; a possible D gene is TRBD1 (5 bases). The CDR3 runs 15 residues. CDR1 is LNHDA, CDR2 SQIVND, per germline (reference sequence). The V gene lost 3 bases and the J gene lost 0 bases, with 9 bases spanning the gap. CDR3 sequence (DNA): TGTGCCAGTAGTATTGAAGGGGTTAGCAATCAGCCCCAGCATTTT. This codes for CASSIEGVSNQPQHF.

The V gene is TRBV7-9, the J gene TRBJ2-7; no definite D call. The germline V and J ends were trimmed by 4 bases and 3 bases, with 10 bases remaining between them. Germline assignment: CDR1 SEHNR and CDR2 FQNEAQ (reference sequence). CDR3 length: 13 residues. The DNA of the CDR3 is TGTGCCAGCAGCTCACGGAGAAACTACGAGCAGTACTTC. Its protein is CASSSRRNYEQYF.

The rearrangement uses TRBV7-9 and TRBJ2-5, with unresolved D. The CDR3 sequence is 14 residues long. Trimming left V 0 bases short and J 1 base short, with 6 bases between. Germline CDR1 and CDR2: SEHNR and FQNEAQ (reference sequence). The CDR3 coding sequence is TGTGCCAGCAGCTTAGCACAATTCCAAGAGACCCAGTACTTC. Translated, it gives CASSLAQFQETQYF.

J is TRBJ2-7 and V is TRBV2; 7 bases fit TRBD2. CDR1 is SNHLY and CDR2 is FYNNEI in the germline V gene. Trimming cost V 5 bases and J 4 bases; bases outside gene matches: 11. The CDR3 covers 15 residues. CDR3 nucleotides: TGTGCCAGCAGTACCCAGCGGGACTATCTTTACGAGCAGTACTTC. It encodes CASSTQRDYLYEQYF.

This rearrangement joins TRBV6-1 to TRBJ1-2, with 8 bases fitting TRBD1. Germline V CDR1 and CDR2: MNHNS, SASEGT. V gave up 3 bases and J gave up 8 bases; unmatched junction bases: 14. The CDR3 contains 16 residues. The CDR3 protein is CASSDLQGAQGYGYTF. The CDR3 DNA reads TGTGCCAGCAGTGACTTGCAGGGGGCGCAAGGGTACGGCTACACCTTC.

The chain is built from TRBV9 and TRBJ2-2, with TRBD2 identical over 12 bases. The CDR3 runs 16 residues. Losses at the gene ends were 3 bases for V and 7 bases for J; bases not matched to a gene: 7. The germline V gene has CDR1 SGDLS and CDR2 YYNGEE. CDR3 protein: CASSEGLAGVRGELFF. The CDR3 nucleotides read TGTGCCAGCAGCGAGGGACTAGCGGGCGTTCGCGGGGAGCTGTTTTTT.

The J gene is TRBJ2-7, the V gene TRBV9; D is perhaps TRBD2 (6 bases). Germline loops: CDR1 SGDLS, CDR2 YYNGEE. Trimming stripped 0 bases from V and 3 bases from J, with 7 bases between. The CDR3 length is 13 residues. This CDR3 is CASSVVEGYEQYF. CDR3 bases: TGTGCCAGCAGCGTAGTGGAGGGCTACGAGCAGTACTTC. The full variable domain, in which reference TRBV9 and TRBJ2-7 provide the parts outside the CDR3, is DSGVTQTPKHLITATGQRVTLRCSPRSGDLSVYWYQQSLDQGLQFLIQYYNGEERAKGNILERFSAQQFPDLHSELNLSSLELGDSALYFCASSVVEGYEQYFGPGTRLTVT.

V gene TRBV9 combines with J gene TRBJ2-7, with TRBD2 matching 14 bases. Germline-derived CDR1 and CDR2 are SGDLS and YYNGEE. V dropped 4 bases and J dropped 6; count of bases not matched to a gene: 3. CDR3 length: 14 residues. The DNA of the CDR3 is TGTGCCAGCAGCCCGGGACTAGCGGGAGCCGAGCAGTACTTC. It yields the protein CASSPGLAGAEQYF.

This clone was detected a few times. The rearrangement joins TRBV7-9 to TRBJ2-1; 11 bases line up with TRBD2. Losses at the gene ends were 6 bases for V and 4 bases for J; bases not matched to a gene: 5. The V gene's germline CDR1 is SEHNR and CDR2 FQNEAQ (reference sequence). The CDR3 length is 15 residues. DNA of the CDR3: TGTGCCAGCAGAAAGATAGCGGGAGGGTACAATGAGCAGTTCTTC. Its protein product is CASRKIAGGYNEQFF.

This clone was observed a few times. The chain employs TRBV11-3 and TRBJ2-1, with D possibly being TRBD1 (6 bases). V was trimmed by 8 bases and J by 7 bases, leaving 9 bases between them. The CDR3 is 11 amino acids. Per germline, CDR1 SGHNT and CDR2 YENEEA. The CDR3 loop reads CASQRGNEQFF. In nucleotides, the CDR3 is TGTGCCAGCCAAAGGGGGAATGAGCAGTTCTTC.

DNA of the CDR3: TGTGCCAGCAGCTTAGGTTCTACCACCGCGCAGTATTTT. Amino acids: CASSLGSTTAQYF. The V and J genes are TRBV7-2 and TRBJ2-3; D is unclear. The CDR3 covers 13 residues. V lost 1 base and J lost 10, with 12 bases in between. Per the germline V gene, CDR1 is SGHTA and CDR2 is FQGNSA. The full variable domain, its missing parts supplied by reference TRBV7-2 and TRBJ2-3, is GAGVSQSPSNKVTEKGKDVELRCDPISGHTALYWYRQSLGQGLEFLIYFQGNSAPDKSGLPSDRFSAERTGGSVSTLTIQRTQQEDSAVYLCASSLGSTTAQYFGPGTRLTVL.

The chain employs TRBV5-1 and TRBJ2-3; 7 bases are shared with TRBD2. The CDR3 spans 14 residues. Germline assignment: CDR1 SGHRS and CDR2 YFSETQ. V lost 2 bases to trimming and J lost 5 bases; unmatched junction nucleotides: 5. Here the CDR3 reads CASSLGGRGDTQYF. DNA for the CDR3: TGCGCCAGCAGCTTAGGCGGGAGAGGAGATACGCAGTATTTT.

This clone was recorded a few times. This sequence joins TRBV4-1 and TRBJ1-2, with D perhaps matching TRBD1 (5 bases). The CDR3 consists of 13 residues. Germline V gene lookup returns CDR1 MGHRA and CDR2 YSYEKL. V was clipped by 3 bases and J by 7 bases, with 12 bases between them. CDR3 sequence reads: CASSQTGVGGYTF. For the CDR3, the DNA is TGCGCCAGCAGCCAGACGGGGGTGGGTGGCTACACCTTC.

This clone turned up a few times. The rearrangement links TRBV9 to TRBJ2-1, with TRBD2 identical over 14 bases. The CDR3 runs 18 residues. The J segment lost 3 bases and the V segment lost 4 bases, leaving 9 bases of the junction unmatched. CDR1 and CDR2 (germline): SGDLS, YYNGEE. The DNA of the CDR3 is TGTGCCAGCAGCCCTACGGGACTAGCGGGAGTCTACTACAATGAGCAGTTCTTC. Its protein is CASSPTGLAGVYYNEQFF.

The chain uses TRBV30 and TRBJ1-1, with TRBD1 matching over 9 bases. The trim removed 5 bases at V and 3 bases at J, leaving 4 bases unmatched. CDR3 length: 13 residues. Germline V gene lookup returns CDR1 GTSNPN and CDR2 SVGIG (reference sequence). The CDR3 loop is CAWGTGRYTEAFF. DNA for the CDR3: TGTGCCTGGGGGACAGGGAGGTACACTGAAGCTTTCTTT.

This clone showed up just a few times. This sequence joins TRBV15 and TRBJ2-3, with 7 positions matching TRBD2. With 0 bases clipped from V and 4 bases from J, the junction kept 1 base outside the gene matches. This CDR3 spans 14 amino acids. Germline values: CDR1 LNHNV, CDR2 YYDKDF (reference sequence). The CDR3 DNA follows: TGTGCCACCAGCAGAGATCGGGGGGCAGATACGCAGTATTTT. Encoded protein: CATSRDRGADTQYF.